The text below deals with one TCR beta chain. The data are from a study of cytomegalovirus exposure and HLA in healthy donors. Use of 60 Vbeta and 13 Jbeta primers characterized the PCR. Measured with immunoSEQ multiplex PCR; TCRdb has only the in-frame clones, and not every one. This sample has about 150,000 clones, with 64% found just once. Unmatched junction bases numbered 14, after V lost 4 bases and J lost 11 bases. Germline CDR1 reads SGHRS; CDR2 reads YFSETQ. The CDR3 length is 14 residues. Sequencing was done on a sample of PBMCs. V is TRBV5-1 and J is TRBJ1-1; TRBD1 aligns across 7 bases. The clonotype comes from a woman in her 30s in good health and CMV-seropositive. CDR3 sequence reads: CASSLEGAKGLAFF. Here the CDR3 DNA reads TGCGCCAGCAGCCTCGAGGGGGCAAAGGGGTTGGCTTTCTTT.